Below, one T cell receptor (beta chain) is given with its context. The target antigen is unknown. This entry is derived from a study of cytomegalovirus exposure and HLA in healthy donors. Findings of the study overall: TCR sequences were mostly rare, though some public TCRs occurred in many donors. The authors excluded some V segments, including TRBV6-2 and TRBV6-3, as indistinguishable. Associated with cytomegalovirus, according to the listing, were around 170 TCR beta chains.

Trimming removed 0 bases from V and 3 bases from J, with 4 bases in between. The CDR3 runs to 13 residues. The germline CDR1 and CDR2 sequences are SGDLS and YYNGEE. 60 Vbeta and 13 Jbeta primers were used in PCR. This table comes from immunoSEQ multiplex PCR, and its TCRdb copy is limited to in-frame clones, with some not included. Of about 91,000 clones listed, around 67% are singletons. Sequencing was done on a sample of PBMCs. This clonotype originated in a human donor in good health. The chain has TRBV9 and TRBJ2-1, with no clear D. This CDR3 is CASSVAFYNEQFF. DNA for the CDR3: TGTGCCAGCAGCGTAGCCTTCTACAATGAGCAGTTCTTC. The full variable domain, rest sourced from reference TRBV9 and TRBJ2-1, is DSGVTQTPKHLITATGQRVTLRCSPRSGDLSVYWYQQSLDQGLQFLIQYYNGEERAKGNILERFSAQQFPDLHSELNLSSLELGDSALYFCASSVAFYNEQFFGPGTRLTVL.